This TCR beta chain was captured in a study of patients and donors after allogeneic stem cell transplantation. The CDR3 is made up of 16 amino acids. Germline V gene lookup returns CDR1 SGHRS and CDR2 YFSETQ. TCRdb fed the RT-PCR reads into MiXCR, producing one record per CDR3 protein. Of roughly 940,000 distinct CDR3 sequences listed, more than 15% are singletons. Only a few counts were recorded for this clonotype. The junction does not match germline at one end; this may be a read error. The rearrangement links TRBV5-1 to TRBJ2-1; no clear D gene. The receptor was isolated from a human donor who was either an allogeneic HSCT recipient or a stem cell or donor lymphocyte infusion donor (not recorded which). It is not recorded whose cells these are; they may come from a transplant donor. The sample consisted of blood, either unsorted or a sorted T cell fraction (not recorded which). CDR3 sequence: CASTLVKVNFYNEQFF. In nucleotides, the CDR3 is TGCGCCAGCACCTTGGTTAAGGTGAACTTCTACAATGAGCAGTTCTTC.